The T cell receptor beta chain under discussion was sequenced for a study of CD4 and CD8 cells across lung adenocarcinoma regions (dated by TCRdb to the late 2010s). Describing the broader study: The study compared tumor centers with tumor margins to examine intratumor heterogeneity of the T cell receptor repertoire.

The method behind the library was PCR. Sequencing used a HiSeq X Ten. Starting from the raw public reads, TCRdb applied fastp trimming at Q25, assembled clones with MiXCR and retained in-frame beta chains. One record per CDR3 amino acid sequence lists the most common genes and DNA. The sample records approximately 3,000 distinct CDR3 sequences, around 66% of which are singletons. The ten largest clones capture about 20% of the sample. Patients with localized lung adenocarcinoma, a subtype of non-small cell lung cancer, were used as donors. The samples were taken from the margins of localized lung adenocarcinomas. For TCR repertoire analysis, CD4+ T cells from tumor tissue were profiled apart from CD8+ T cells. As to this clonotype: The antigen it binds to is not known. Per-nucleotide qualities are absent, and no much larger clonotype sits a single base away.

Sequencing was done on a sample of CD4+ T cells from the margin of a lung tumor. The meaning of the sample's cell subset or site label: tumor margin region. This receptor was obtained from a female donor with lung adenocarcinoma. The CD4 and CD8 labels of this study may be unreliable.

The encoded CDR3 is CASSDGLADYEQYF. The nucleotide sequence reads as follows: TGTGCCAGCAGTGACGGACTAGCGGACTACGAGCAGTACTTC. The chain is made from TRBV6-1 and TRBJ2-1; 10 of the junction bases match TRBD2. The DNA end favors TRBJ2-7, so the J call may be wrong. Per the germline V gene, MNHNS is the CDR1 and SASEGT is the CDR2. The CDR3 holds 14 amino acids from the cysteine to the phenylalanine. Solely the CDR3 DNA is kept, with 42 bases framed from the first base.